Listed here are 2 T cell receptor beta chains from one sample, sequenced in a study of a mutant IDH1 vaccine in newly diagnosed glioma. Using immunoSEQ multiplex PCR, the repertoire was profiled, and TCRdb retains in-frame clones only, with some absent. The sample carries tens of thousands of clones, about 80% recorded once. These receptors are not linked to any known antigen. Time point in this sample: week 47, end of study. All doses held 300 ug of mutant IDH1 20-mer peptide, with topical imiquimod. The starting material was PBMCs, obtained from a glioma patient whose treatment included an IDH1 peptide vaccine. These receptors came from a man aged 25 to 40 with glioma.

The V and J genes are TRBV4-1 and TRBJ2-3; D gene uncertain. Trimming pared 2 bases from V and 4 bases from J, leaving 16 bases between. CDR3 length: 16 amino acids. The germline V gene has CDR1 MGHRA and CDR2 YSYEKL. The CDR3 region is CASSQNVGRPADTQYF. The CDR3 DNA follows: TGCGCCAGCAGCCAAAATGTCGGCCGTCCCGCAGATACGCAGTATTTT.

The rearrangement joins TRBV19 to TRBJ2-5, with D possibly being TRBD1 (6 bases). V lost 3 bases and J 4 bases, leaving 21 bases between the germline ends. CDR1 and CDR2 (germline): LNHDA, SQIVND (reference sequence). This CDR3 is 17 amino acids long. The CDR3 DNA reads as TGTGCCAGTAGTATTAGTGGACCGGGACAAAATCTAGAGACCCAGTACTTC. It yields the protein CASSISGPGQNLETQYF.